Presented here are 8 T cell receptor beta chains from one specimen sequenced in a study of beta chain features in type 1 diabetes (dated by TCRdb to 2016 to 2019). Library preparation used the immunoSEQ multiplex PCR assay. All of the isolated RNA was reverse transcribed with the High Capacity cDNA Reverse Transcription Kit, so expressed TCRB transcripts were sequenced. TCRdb took over this immuneACCESS table, retaining in-frame rearrangements with V and J assigned. Such tables are incomplete; in checked studies, under half of the missing clones stem from an unresolved V gene, and the remainder is unexplained. The sample data list hundreds of thousands of clones, and around an eighth of these were observed just once. Approximately 0.015% of the sample is in the top ten clones. The sample was naive CD4+ T cells from blood. Explained via the paper, the cell subset or site label denotes: true naive CD4+ T cells. All receptors derive from a man between 18 and 35 years old in good health.

This rearrangement joins TRBV28 to TRBJ2-3; 7 bases map to TRBD2. The CDR3 consists of 17 residues. Trimming cost V 3 bases and J 6 bases; bases outside gene matches: 15. Germline values: CDR1 MDHEN, CDR2 SYDVKM. The CDR3 nucleotides read TGTGCCAGCAGTTTCACCCAGGTCGCGGGAGTGGGGGATACGCAGTATTTT. It yields the protein CASSFTQVAGVGDTQYF. Drawing the rest from reference TRBV28 and TRBJ2-3, the complete variable domain is DVKVTQSSRYLVKRTGEKVFLECVQDMDHENMFWYRQDPGLGLRLIYFSYDVKMKEKGDIPEGYSVSREKKERFSLILESASTNQTSMYLCASSFTQVAGVGDTQYFGPGTRLTVL.

This clone was seen a handful of times. The genes are TRBV4-3 and TRBJ2-3; 8 bases agree with TRBD1. The V segment lost 0 bases and the J segment 4 bases; nucleotides outside the gene matches: 6. The germline V gene has CDR1 LGHNA and CDR2 YSLEER. CDR3 length equals 16 residues. CDR3 protein: CASSQDGTGGADTQYF. CDR3 in DNA: TGCGCCAGCAGCCAAGACGGGACAGGTGGGGCAGATACGCAGTATTTT.

This clone was observed a few times. This chain connects TRBV6-5 to TRBJ1-2; 9 nucleotides align to TRBD1. V dropped 0 bases and J dropped 6; count of bases not matched to a gene: 8. The germline gives CDR1 MNHEY, CDR2 SVGAGI. CDR3 length: 16 amino acids. CDR3 bases: TGTGCCAGCAGTTACTCTTACCGGACAGGGGCTCATGGCTACACCTTC. It encodes CASSYSYRTGAHGYTF.

This clone was recorded a few times. This rearrangement joins TRBV29-1 to TRBJ1-1; TRBD1 agrees at 9 bases. Germline loops: CDR1 SQVTM, CDR2 ANQGSEA. This CDR3 has 13 residues. The V gene end was trimmed by 5 bases and the J gene end by 1 base; junction bases not matched to a gene: 2. This CDR3 is CSVQTGGNTEAFF. In DNA, the CDR3 is TGCAGCGTTCAGACAGGGGGGAACACTGAAGCTTTCTTT.

This clone was detected a few times. The chain is built from TRBV25-1 and TRBJ2-1, with D possibly being TRBD2 (6 bases). This CDR3 spans 15 amino acids. The V gene's germline CDR1 is MGHDK and CDR2 SYGVNS. V dropped 3 bases and J dropped 0 bases, with 9 bases sitting between them. The CDR3 nucleotides are TGTGCCAGCAGTGACGCGGGGAGCTCCTACAATGAGCAGTTCTTC. Amino acid sequence: CASSDAGSSYNEQFF.

This clone was recorded a few times. J is TRBJ2-1 and V is TRBV4-3, with 14 bases matching TRBD2. V trimming: 1 base; J trimming: 6 bases; junction bases outside the gene matches: 5. The CDR3 loop spans 17 amino acids. Germline-derived CDR1 and CDR2 are LGHNA and YSLEER. The CDR3 sequence: CASSQVATSGRANEQFF. The CDR3 region has the DNA TGCGCCAGCAGCCAAGTGGCGACTAGCGGGAGGGCCAATGAGCAGTTCTTC.

This clone was seen only a few times. The chain's CDR3 is CASSWRGGKEDTQYF. The CDR3 nucleotides are TGTGCCAGCAGCTGGCGGGGGGGCAAGGAAGATACGCAGTATTTT. The chain is built from TRBV7-2 and TRBJ2-3; 9 bases fit TRBD2. The length of the CDR3 is 15 residues. Unmatched junction bases numbered 7, after V lost 4 bases and J lost 5 bases. Germline CDR1 and CDR2: SGHTA and FQGNSA.

This clone was observed a handful of times. The chain combines TRBV7-2 with TRBJ2-5; D is unresolved. The CDR3 has 15 amino acids. From germline, CDR1 is SGHTA and CDR2 FQGNSA. V gave up 5 bases and J gave up 5 bases, with 18 bases separating them. The CDR3 coding sequence is TGTGCCAGCAGCCCCATCCGTCAGAGGTGGGAGACCCAGTACTTC. It is translated as CASSPIRQRWETQYF.